This T cell receptor (beta chain) was sequenced for a study of cytomegalovirus exposure and HLA in healthy donors. On this clone: The target antigen is unknown.

TCRdb's table, derived via immunoSEQ multiplex PCR, lists solely in-frame clones and lacks some. The table shows approximately 280,000 clones, with 70% to 90% occurring only once. After removal of 0 bases from V and 2 bases from J, the junction contained 9 bases not matched to a gene. Per the germline V gene, CDR1 is KGHSH and CDR2 is LQKENI. This CDR3 contains 19 residues. Study findings and constraints: Fewer than 200 TCR beta chains were listed as cytomegalovirus-associated.

V is TRBV18 and J is TRBJ1-5, with TRBD1 identical over 11 bases. Material: PBMCs. This receptor was identified in a woman aged 18-29 years in good health and CMV-seronegative. The CDR3: CASSPPGQGAPVGNQPQHF. The DNA of the CDR3 is TGTGCCAGCTCACCACCAGGACAGGGGGCTCCGGTAGGCAATCAGCCCCAGCATTTT.